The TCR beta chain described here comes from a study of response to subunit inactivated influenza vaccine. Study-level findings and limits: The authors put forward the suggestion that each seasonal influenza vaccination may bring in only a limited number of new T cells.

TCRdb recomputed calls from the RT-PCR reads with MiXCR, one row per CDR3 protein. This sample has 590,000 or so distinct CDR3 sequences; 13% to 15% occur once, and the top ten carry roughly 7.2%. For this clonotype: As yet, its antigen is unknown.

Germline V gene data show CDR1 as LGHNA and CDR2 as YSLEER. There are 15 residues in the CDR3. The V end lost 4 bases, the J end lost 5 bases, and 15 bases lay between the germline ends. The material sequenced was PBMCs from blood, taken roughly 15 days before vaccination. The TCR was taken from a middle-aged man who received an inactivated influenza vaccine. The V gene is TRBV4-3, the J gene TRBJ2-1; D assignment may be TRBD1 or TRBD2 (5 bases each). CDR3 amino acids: CASSPTGTANNEQFF. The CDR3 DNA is TGCGCCAGCAGCCCAACCGGGACGGCGAACAATGAGCAGTTCTTC.